These 16 T cell receptor beta chains came from one sample sequenced in a study of cytomegalovirus exposure and HLA in healthy donors. PCR primers comprised 60 Vbeta and 13 Jbeta primers. Clones were read by immunoSEQ multiplex PCR, and TCRdb kept only the in-frame ones, dropping some. This sample has 150,000 to 200,000 clones, with over 9.5% found just once. The sample consisted of PBMCs. These receptors originate from a man in his forties or fifties in good health and CMV-seropositive.

The chain links TRBV9 to TRBJ1-5; D gene uncertain. There are 15 residues in the CDR3. V was pared by 0 bases and J by 4 bases, with 11 bases between. Germline values: CDR1 SGDLS, CDR2 YYNGEE. CDR3 region: CASSVDGFGNQPQHF. DNA of the CDR3: TGTGCCAGCAGCGTAGATGGTTTCGGGAATCAGCCCCAGCATTTT.

The chain is built from TRBV5-1 and TRBJ1-5, with 8 bases lining up with TRBD1. The germline gives CDR1 SGHRS, CDR2 YFSETQ. The CDR3 covers 14 residues. V trimming: 0 bases; J trimming: 6 bases; junction bases outside the gene matches: 2. The CDR3 here is CASSLAGGSQPQHF. CDR3 sequence (DNA): TGCGCCAGCAGCTTGGCAGGGGGCAGTCAGCCCCAGCATTTT.

The sample holds a few counts of this clone. This chain links TRBV4-3 with TRBJ2-2; a possible D gene is TRBD2 (5 bases). CDR1 LGHNA and CDR2 YSLEER come from the germline V gene. V lost 4 bases and J 4 bases, leaving 16 bases between the germline ends. The CDR3 extends over 16 amino acids. Here the CDR3 reads CASSLAAVAGTGELFF. CDR3 DNA: TGCGCCAGCAGCCTCGCCGCTGTCGCGGGCACCGGGGAGCTGTTTTTT.

The chain employs TRBV5-4 and TRBJ2-3; 7 bases line up with TRBD2. The CDR3 extends over 16 amino acids. Germline CDR1 reads SGHNT; CDR2 reads YYREEE (reference sequence). Germline trimming cut 4 bases from V and 1 base from J; bases unmatched to any gene: 9. CDR3 loop: CASSMQRGYGTDTQYF. Here the CDR3 DNA reads TGTGCCAGCAGCATGCAGCGGGGTTATGGCACAGATACGCAGTATTTT. The full variable domain, completed using reference TRBV5-4 and TRBJ2-3, is ETGVTQSPTHLIKTRGQQVTLRCSSQSGHNTVSWYQQALGQGPQFIFQYYREEENGRGNFPPRFSGLQFPNYSSELNVNALELDDSALYLCASSMQRGYGTDTQYFGPGTRLTVL.

The chain links TRBV4-1 to TRBJ1-1; weak D call: TRBD1 (6 bases). Deletions cut 0 bases from V and 4 bases from J, with 18 bases between. Germline V gene lookup returns CDR1 MGHRA and CDR2 YSYEKL. This CDR3 comprises 17 residues. The CDR3 DNA is TGCGCCAGCAGCCAAGATCTCGTTGCAGGGGCGGTCACTGAAGCTTTCTTT. Protein product: CASSQDLVAGAVTEAFF.

The V and J genes are TRBV21-1 and TRBJ2-6; the D call of TRBD1 is as the table states it, not checked on the DNA. TRBV21-1 is a listed pseudogene. CDR3 size: 17 residues. The CDR3: CASIRAGVKSGANVLTF. The CDR3 DNA reads as TGTGCCAGCATTAGGGCAGGGGTTAAATCTGGGGCCAACGTCCTGACTTTC.

This clone was observed a handful of times. The chain employs TRBV15 and TRBJ2-1; 9 bases are shared with TRBD1. The CDR3 has 15 residues. V trimming: 2 bases; J trimming: 4 bases; junction bases outside the gene matches: 3. Germline CDR1 and CDR2: LNHNV and YYDKDF (reference sequence). The chain's CDR3 is CATSRRQGDYNEQFF. The CDR3 coding sequence is TGTGCCACCAGCAGAAGACAGGGGGATTACAATGAGCAGTTCTTC.

This clone has only a few counts. Here the CDR3 DNA reads TGTGCCAGCTCACTCCGGGACGGGGGGACCCAGTACTTC. This codes for CASSLRDGGTQYF. The J gene is TRBJ2-5, the V gene TRBV18; D possibly corresponds to TRBD2 (6 bases). Germline V CDR1 and CDR2: KGHSH, LQKENI. The ends were cut back, 4 bases at V and 7 bases at J, with 13 bases in the middle. The CDR3 is 13 amino acids. Full variable domain (remainder filled in from reference TRBV18 and TRBJ2-5): NAGVMQNPRHLVRRRGQEARLRCSPMKGHSHVYWYRQLPEEGLKFMVYLQKENIIDESGMPKERFSAEFPKEGPSILRIQQVVRGDSAAYFCASSLRDGGTQYFGPGTRLLVL.

V gene TRBV28 combines with J gene TRBJ1-1; D remains unclear. V dropped 7 bases and J dropped 2 bases, with 11 bases sitting between them. The CDR3 is 13 residues long. Germline loops: CDR1 MDHEN, CDR2 SYDVKM. In DNA form, the CDR3 reads TGTGCCAGCACGGAGCGGAGAAACACTGAAGCTTTCTTT. It codes for CASTERRNTEAFF.

The table lists this clone with a few counts. This chain uses TRBV10-1 with TRBJ2-1, with TRBD2 matching over 10 bases. This CDR3 is 17 amino acids long. Unmatched junction bases numbered 7, after V lost 2 bases and J lost 3 bases. Germline values: CDR1 WNHNN, CDR2 SYGVQD (reference sequence). The CDR3 loop is CASSEVALAGGYNEQFF. The CDR3 DNA follows: TGCGCCAGCAGTGAGGTCGCCTTAGCGGGGGGCTACAATGAGCAGTTCTTC.

The rearrangement joins TRBV19 to TRBJ2-1; TRBD1 aligns across 9 bases. CDR1 is LNHDA and CDR2 is SQIVND in the germline V gene (reference sequence). CDR3 length equals 11 residues. After removal of 5 bases from V and 14 bases from J, the junction contained 4 bases not matched to a gene. The CDR3 is CASSLGQGKFF. The CDR3 DNA is TGTGCCAGTAGTTTGGGACAGGGAAAGTTCTTC.

This chain joins TRBV2 and TRBJ1-5; D ambiguous. The CDR3 spans 15 residues. The V gene's germline CDR1 is SNHLY and CDR2 FYNNEI. V lost 4 bases and J lost 2, with 12 bases in between. This chain's CDR3 is CASSVMDLGNQPQHF. Here the CDR3 DNA reads TGTGCCAGCAGTGTGATGGACTTGGGCAATCAGCCCCAGCATTTT.

The rearrangement links TRBV5-8 to TRBJ1-3; D remains ambiguous. The ends were cut back, 3 bases at V and 0 bases at J, with 13 bases in the middle. Germline loops: CDR1 SGHTS, CDR2 YDEGEE. CDR3 size: 16 residues. CDR3 nucleotide sequence: TGTGCCAGCAGCTATAAACAGCAAATCTCTGGAAACACCATATATTTT. Its protein product is CASSYKQQISGNTIYF.

This clone showed up just a few times. The genes are TRBV19 and TRBJ2-2; the match to TRBD2 covers 7 bases. Germline V gene sequence: CDR1 LNHDA, CDR2 SQIVND (reference sequence). J was trimmed by 0 bases and V by 9 bases; bases with no gene match: 7. This CDR3 is 15 amino acids long. The CDR3 DNA follows: TGTGCCAGCCAGACGGGGGGAACGAACACCGGGGAGCTGTTTTTT. Its protein is CASQTGGTNTGELFF.

This clone has a handful of counts. This rearrangement joins TRBV19 to TRBJ1-5; D is unresolved. V lost 5 bases and J 3 bases, leaving 20 bases between the germline ends. Germline CDR1 reads LNHDA; CDR2 reads SQIVND (reference sequence). This CDR3 region has 17 residues. Here the CDR3 reads CASSPFSLAGNNQPQHF. DNA of the CDR3: TGTGCCAGTAGTCCGTTCTCGTTGGCGGGGAACAATCAGCCCCAGCATTTT.

This chain connects TRBV28 to TRBJ2-7, with a tentative D call TRBD2 (6 bases). The V gene lost 6 bases and the J gene lost 5 bases, with 17 bases spanning the gap. Per the germline V gene, CDR1 is MDHEN and CDR2 is SYDVKM. CDR3 size: 14 residues. The CDR3 coding sequence is TGTGCCAGCAGCCCCACGGGGGATTCCCACGAGCAGTACGTC. Amino acid sequence: CASSPTGDSHEQYV.